These 25 T cell receptor beta chains share one sample of origin, sequenced in a study of blood T cell repertoires in COVID-19. Clones were read by immunoSEQ multiplex PCR, and TCRdb kept only the in-frame ones, dropping some. This sample has about 230,000 clones; 83% occur once, and the top ten carry approximately 2.5%. Material for sequencing was peripheral blood. These receptors were obtained from a woman in her seventies with active or convalescent COVID-19.

The chain has TRBV7-9 and TRBJ2-5; 7 nucleotides agree with TRBD1. V lost 5 bases and J lost 4; bases outside the gene matches: 13. This CDR3 has 16 amino acids. Germline CDR1 is SEHNR and CDR2 is FQNEAQ (reference sequence). This chain's CDR3 is CASSRVRGAGGETQYF. CDR3 bases: TGTGCCAGCAGCCGTGTCAGGGGCGCAGGGGGAGAGACCCAGTACTTC.

V and J are TRBV28 and TRBJ2-1, with TRBD2 as a possible D gene (5 bases). V lost 7 bases to trimming and J lost 6 bases, with 16 bases between them. The CDR3 is made up of 14 amino acids. Germline CDR1 is MDHEN and CDR2 is SYDVKM. CDR3 in amino acids: CASTDHSEGNEQFF. CDR3 coding DNA: TGTGCCAGCACCGACCATTCAGAGGGCAATGAGCAGTTCTTC.

The chain uses TRBV28 and TRBJ2-6, with 8 nucleotides matching TRBD1. This CDR3 region has 17 residues. The V and J ends lost 6 bases and 0 bases, in that order; junction bases with no gene match: 7. Germline CDR1 reads MDHEN; CDR2 reads SYDVKM. The CDR3 DNA follows: TGTGCCAGCAGCCTTAGACAGGGGATCTCTGGGGCCAACGTCCTGACTTTC. It yields the protein CASSLRQGISGANVLTF.

The V gene is TRBV7-2, the J gene TRBJ2-2; D unresolved. CDR1 is SGHTA, CDR2 FQGNSA, per germline. The CDR3 consists of 14 residues. The V end was cut by 1 base, the J end by 6 bases, with 9 bases between. The chain's CDR3 is CASSLVTRSGELFF. CDR3 DNA sequence: TGTGCCAGCAGCTTAGTTACGAGGTCCGGGGAGCTGTTTTTT.

The chain carries TRBV12-3 or TRBV12-4 and TRBJ2-5; TRBD1 matches at 9 bases. The CDR3 runs 13 residues. The V and J ends lost 6 bases and 5 bases, in that order; junction bases with no gene match: 4. CDR3 loop: CASRGQGWETQYF. The DNA for the CDR3 is TGTGCCAGCAGGGGACAGGGTTGGGAGACCCAGTACTTC.

The V gene is TRBV5-1, the J gene TRBJ2-5; D call uncertain. Deletions cut 2 bases from V and 5 bases from J, with 13 bases between. The germline V gene has CDR1 SGHRS and CDR2 YFSETQ. The CDR3 is 14 residues long. Written as DNA, the CDR3 is TGCGCCAGCAGCTTTGATTCCCCCGGGGAGACCCAGTACTTC. Translation gives CASSFDSPGETQYF.

This chain connects TRBV19 to TRBJ1-1; tentative D call: TRBD1 (6 bases). V lost 0 bases to trimming and J lost 7 bases, with 15 bases between them. Germline V gene sequence: CDR1 LNHDA, CDR2 SQIVND (reference sequence). The CDR3 has 15 residues. CDR3 loop: CASSIDPAGAVEAFF. The CDR3 DNA follows: TGTGCCAGTAGTATAGACCCGGCGGGGGCAGTTGAAGCTTTCTTT. Complete variable domain (other parts from reference TRBV19 and TRBJ1-1): DGGITQSPKYLFRKEGQNVTLSCEQNLNHDAMYWYRQDPGQGLRLIYYSQIVNDFQKGDIAEGYSVSREKKESFPLTVTSAQKNPTAFYLCASSIDPAGAVEAFFGQGTRLTVV.

The CDR3 reads CASSVQGAGETQYF. The CDR3, as DNA: TGTGCCAGCAGCGTCCAGGGGGCCGGGGAGACCCAGTACTTC. This chain joins TRBV9 and TRBJ2-5; 8 bases are shared with TRBD1. This CDR3 has 14 amino acids. V lost 2 bases, J lost 5 bases, and 5 bases stayed unmatched. From germline, CDR1 is SGDLS and CDR2 YYNGEE.

V usage is TRBV5-1 and J usage is TRBJ2-2; D remains ambiguous. Trimming left V 4 bases short and J 4 bases short, with 14 bases between. Per germline, CDR1 SGHRS and CDR2 YFSETQ. The length of the CDR3 is 15 residues. Here the CDR3 DNA reads TGCGCCAGCAGCGCCGACGGAGAACTCACCGGGGAGCTGTTTTTT. Its protein product is CASSADGELTGELFF.

This clone was counted only a few times. The genes are TRBV27 and TRBJ1-2; D is perhaps TRBD1 (6 bases). V lost 4 bases and J 8 bases, leaving 14 bases between the germline ends. The V gene's germline CDR1 is MNHEY and CDR2 SMNVEV (reference sequence). The CDR3 has 13 residues. The CDR3 sequence is CASSSGTPSGYTF. The CDR3 nucleotides are TGTGCCAGCAGTTCCGGGACACCTTCCGGCTACACCTTC.

This clone was picked up one time. The V call is TRBV6-6, the J call TRBJ1-1; D ambiguous. V lost 8 bases and J 11 bases, leaving 24 bases between the germline ends. Germline-derived CDR1 and CDR2 are MNHNY and SVGAGI (reference sequence). The CDR3 totals 14 residues. The CDR3 sequence is CASRGRAEFSSAFF. CDR3 sequence (DNA): TGTGCCAGCCGAGGGAGGGCTGAGTTTAGTTCGGCTTTCTTT.

This chain joins TRBV6-6 and TRBJ1-4; 7 nucleotides agree with TRBD1. The V and J ends lost 7 bases and 3 bases, in that order; junction bases with no gene match: 5. This CDR3 region has 14 residues. From germline, CDR1 is MNHNY and CDR2 SVGAGI (reference sequence). The CDR3 reads CASTTGVANEKLFF. The DNA for the CDR3 is TGTGCCAGCACCACAGGGGTAGCTAATGAAAAACTGTTTTTT.

A single count supports this clone. The chain uses TRBV5-1 and TRBJ1-3; tentatively, D is TRBD1 (6 bases). The CDR3 runs to 18 residues. The V and J ends lost 1 base and 0 bases respectively, with 17 bases between them. CDR1 is SGHRS and CDR2 is YFSETQ in the germline V gene. This CDR3 reads CASSLTSRLGASGNTIYF. CDR3 sequence (DNA): TGCGCCAGCAGCTTGACCTCCAGGTTGGGGGCCTCTGGAAACACCATATATTTT.

This chain uses TRBV22-1 with TRBJ1-2. TRBV22-1 is a documented pseudogene. The CDR3 loop spans 14 amino acids. CDR3 sequence: CPGSAPSFTAGYTF. CDR3 bases: TGTCCTGGGAGCGCCCCCTCGTTCACTGCTGGCTACACCTTC.

V gene TRBV28 combines with J gene TRBJ2-1, with D unclear. Trimming stripped 5 bases from V and 9 bases from J, with 11 bases between. CDR1 is MDHEN and CDR2 is SYDVKM in the germline V gene. The CDR3 is 12 amino acids. The CDR3 here is CASSLGVIEQFF. CDR3 DNA: TGTGCCAGCAGTCTAGGCGTAATTGAGCAGTTCTTC.

The genes are TRBV14 and TRBJ1-5; D perhaps matches TRBD1 (6 bases). Germline CDR1 is SGHDN and CDR2 is FVKESK. The CDR3 totals 15 residues. Deletions cut 3 bases from V and 0 bases from J, with 9 bases between. CDR3 residues: CASSQIQGSNQPQHF. The DNA of the CDR3 is TGTGCCAGCAGCCAGATACAGGGTAGCAATCAGCCCCAGCATTTT.

A single count supports this clone. Here the CDR3 reads CASSYLRQGDSPLHF. CDR3 bases: TGTGCCAGCAGCTACCTTAGACAGGGGGATTCACCCCTCCACTTT. This chain joins TRBV7-6 and TRBJ1-6; 9 bases agree with TRBD1. CDR3 length: 15 amino acids. V was pared by 4 bases and J by 8 bases, with 6 bases of the junction left unmatched. The germline CDR1 and CDR2 sequences are SGHVS and FNYEAQ.

V and J are TRBV18 and TRBJ2-7; no definite D call. V lost 3 bases, J lost 1 base, and 10 bases lay in between. This CDR3 spans 14 amino acids. Germline CDR1 reads KGHSH; CDR2 reads LQKENI. The CDR3 DNA follows: TGTGCCAGCTCACCGAGGAATACGTCCTACGAGCAGTACTTC. It encodes CASSPRNTSYEQYF.

This clone showed up just once. The chain has TRBV5-1 and TRBJ1-2; no definite D call. CDR1 is SGHRS and CDR2 is YFSETQ in the germline V gene. The ends were cut back, 4 bases at V and 8 bases at J, with 21 bases in the middle. The length of the CDR3 is 15 residues. This chain's CDR3 is CASSAASNSRGGYTF. The CDR3 DNA is TGCGCCAGCAGCGCCGCTTCAAATTCTCGCGGGGGCTACACCTTC.

V is TRBV7-9 and J is TRBJ2-4; 7 bases are a match to TRBD1. Germline V CDR1 and CDR2: SEHNR, FQNEAQ (reference sequence). The CDR3 totals 14 residues. The ends lost 4 bases at V and 6 bases at J; junction bases unmatched: 6. The CDR3 protein is CASSSDRAGNIQYF. DNA for the CDR3: TGTGCCAGCAGCTCCGACAGGGCAGGAAACATTCAGTACTTC.

As DNA, the CDR3 is TGTGCCAGCAGTTTGGACAAAGGGGGGGTAAGCCAGCATTTT. As protein: CASSLDKGGVSQHF. The rearrangement uses TRBV6-5 and TRBJ1-5; tentatively, D is TRBD1 (6 bases). V was clipped by 4 bases and J by 12 bases, with 19 bases between them. This CDR3 has 14 residues. Germline lookup yields CDR1 MNHEY and CDR2 SVGAGI.

This clone was counted a few times. The chain is built from TRBV4-3 and TRBJ1-6; no clear D gene. The CDR3 loop spans 17 amino acids. The V and J ends lost 0 bases and 0 bases respectively, with 9 bases between them. Germline-derived CDR1 and CDR2 are LGHNA and YSLEER. The CDR3 is CASSQDPLSSYNSPLHF. In DNA, the CDR3 is TGCGCCAGCAGCCAAGATCCCCTGAGCTCCTATAATTCACCCCTCCACTTT.

This clone was picked up a small number of times. The chain recombines TRBV28 with TRBJ1-1, with D perhaps matching TRBD1 (5 bases). This CDR3 comprises 12 residues. V lost 2 bases and J lost 12, with 13 bases in between. From germline, CDR1 is MDHEN and CDR2 SYDVKM. CDR3 residues: CASSLTGFGTFF. The CDR3 nucleotides read TGTGCCAGCAGTTTAACAGGCTTTGGCACTTTCTTT.

V gene TRBV11-2 combines with J gene TRBJ2-7; 8 bases match TRBD2. CDR1 and CDR2 (germline): SGHAT, FQNNGV. The CDR3 is made up of 14 amino acids. J gave up 6 bases and V 5 bases, and 9 bases lay outside the gene matches. The CDR3, as DNA: TGTGCCAGCAGCCCCCGGGAGGGTTATCGCGAGCAGTACTTC. Translating gives CASSPREGYREQYF. Looking up the rest from reference TRBV11-2 and TRBJ2-7 gives the full variable domain: EAGVAQSPRYKIIEKRQSVAFWCNPISGHATLYWYQQILGQGPKLLIQFQNNGVVDDSQLPKDRFSAERLKGVDSTLKIQPAKLEDSAVYLCASSPREGYREQYFGPGTRLTVT.

This chain uses TRBV7-9 with TRBJ1-5; D call uncertain. V was pared by 2 bases and J by 3 bases, with 5 bases between. CDR1 SEHNR and CDR2 FQNEAQ come from the germline V gene (reference sequence). This CDR3 has 13 amino acids. CDR3 protein: CASSLQINQPQHF. The CDR3 DNA reads as TGTGCCAGCAGCTTACAGATCAATCAGCCCCAGCATTTT.